A single sample gave rise to the 22 T cell receptor beta chains below, sequenced in a study of T cells expressing NK-cell markers. TCRdb reprocessed the 5' RACE reads and keeps a single row for each CDR3 protein, giving no DNA. The sample features some 600,000 distinct CDR3 sequences, with less than 4.5% in its top ten. Sample: blood T cells: a sorted CD56 or NKG2C T cell subset, CD4+ or CD8+ T cells, or bulk PBMC T cells (not recorded which). Receptor source: a man younger than 30 in good health.

The gene calls are TRBV7-2 and TRBJ2-2. The CDR3 has 13 amino acids. The germline V gene has CDR1 SGHTA and CDR2 FQGNSA. The CDR3 is CASSSEYTGELFF.

This chain joins TRBV12-3 or TRBV12-4 and TRBJ2-3; TCRdb indicates TRBD2, and absent DNA this call remains unverified. This CDR3 has 16 residues. The CDR3 region is CASSATSGSPTDTQYF.

This chain uses TRBV28 with TRBJ2-7; TCRdb lists TRBD1, though no DNA is available to test this call. Germline V gives CDR1 MDHEN, CDR2 SYDVKM. This CDR3 is built from 14 residues. CDR3 sequence reads: CATLTGQSSYEQYF. Using reference TRBV28 and TRBJ2-7 for the parts outside the CDR3, the full variable domain is DVKVTQSSRYLVKRTGEKVFLECVQDMDHENMFWYRQDPGLGLRLIYFSYDVKMKEKGDIPEGYSVSREKKERFSLILESASTNQTSMYLCATLTGQSSYEQYFGPGTRLTVT.

The chain joins TRBV7-2 to TRBJ2-3; the TCRdb D gene call, TRBD2, has no DNA to confirm it. This CDR3 has 14 residues. Germline V gene sequence: CDR1 SGHTA, CDR2 FQGNSA. CDR3 amino acids: CASRSSGREDTQYF. Using reference TRBV7-2 and TRBJ2-3 for the parts outside the CDR3, the full variable domain is GAGVSQSPSNKVTEKGKDVELRCDPISGHTALYWYRQSLGQGLEFLIYFQGNSAPDKSGLPSDRFSAERTGGSVSTLTIQRTQQEDSAVYLCASRSSGREDTQYFGPGTRLTVL.

The chain has TRBV3-1 and TRBJ2-1; TCRdb proposes TRBD1, but this gene call is untestable without DNA. This CDR3 contains 14 residues. CDR1 is LGHDT, CDR2 YNNKEL, per germline (reference sequence). The CDR3 is CASSQGTVYNEQFF.

The V call is TRBV20-1, the J call TRBJ2-1; the D call from TCRdb, TRBD2, cannot be confirmed without DNA. CDR1 and CDR2 from the germline V gene are DFQATT and SNEGSKA (reference sequence). The CDR3 extends over 13 amino acids. Here the CDR3 reads CSVTEGGKNEQFF.

The CDR3 reads CASSQGLATSTDTQYF. The chain links TRBV7-3 to TRBJ2-3; the D call from TCRdb, TRBD2, cannot be confirmed without DNA. The CDR3 is 16 amino acids. Germline V CDR1 and CDR2: SGHTA, FQGTGA.

The rearrangement links TRBV6-1 to TRBJ2-1. CDR1 is MNHNS, CDR2 SASEGT, per germline. This CDR3 contains 15 residues. CDR3 amino acids: CASSEVGNSYNEQFF.

The chain recombines TRBV5-1 with TRBJ2-3; with no DNA, the TCRdb D assignment of TRBD2 cannot be verified. The CDR3 covers 12 residues. Germline V CDR1 and CDR2: SGHRS, YFSETQ. CDR3 in amino acids: CASSYNREREYF.

The chain has TRBV7-9 and TRBJ1-4. Looked up from germline, CDR1 is SEHNR and CDR2 is FQNEAQ (reference sequence). CDR3 size: 15 residues. CDR3 region: CASSLGGGFNEKLFF. The full variable domain, in which reference TRBV7-9 and TRBJ1-4 provide the parts outside the CDR3, is DTGVSQNPRHKITKRGQNVTFRCDPISEHNRLYWYRQTLGQGPEFLTYFQNEAQLEKSRLLSDRFSAERPKGSFSTLEIQRTEQGDSAMYLCASSLGGGFNEKLFFGSGTQLSVL.

The rearrangement links TRBV7-6 to TRBJ1-1. Looked up from germline, CDR1 is SGHVS and CDR2 is FNYEAQ. CDR3 length equals 16 residues. The CDR3 loop is CASSPEATSLNTEAFF.

This chain connects TRBV5-1 to TRBJ2-5; TCRdb reports TRBD2, a call that lacks DNA to check it against. Per germline, CDR1 SGHRS and CDR2 YFSETQ. There are 16 residues in the CDR3. The CDR3 loop reads CASSAGTSGSWETQYF.

The chain uses TRBV12-3 or TRBV12-4 and TRBJ2-7. The CDR3 has 13 residues. The CDR3 protein is CASSLADTYEQYF.

The CDR3 spells CASSENSSNYGYTF. The chain uses TRBV2 and TRBJ1-2. The CDR3 totals 14 residues. Germline V gene lookup returns CDR1 SNHLY and CDR2 FYNNEI.

The CDR3 sequence is CASSLGQGEGNTIYF. The chain joins TRBV9 to TRBJ1-3; TCRdb's assignment of TRBD1 cannot be checked, as there is no DNA. Germline V gives CDR1 SGDLS, CDR2 YYNGEE. The CDR3 has 15 residues.

J is TRBJ2-1 and V is TRBV7-9; TCRdb outputs TRBD1, but without DNA this stays unchecked. Germline values: CDR1 SEHNR, CDR2 FQNEAQ (reference sequence). The CDR3 has 15 residues. CDR3 amino acids: CASSLAQGIDNEQFF.

The chain recombines TRBV27 with TRBJ2-3; without DNA, the TCRdb call of TRBD1 cannot be checked. The CDR3 is 15 amino acids. The V gene's germline CDR1 is MNHEY and CDR2 SMNVEV (reference sequence). The CDR3 is CASSPLRAGTDTQYF.

V gene TRBV11-2 combines with J gene TRBJ1-2. The CDR3 covers 14 residues. The germline gives CDR1 SGHAT, CDR2 FQNNGV. The CDR3 is CASSLDTTVYGYTF. Full variable domain (outside the CDR3, taken from reference TRBV11-2 and TRBJ1-2): EAGVAQSPRYKIIEKRQSVAFWCNPISGHATLYWYQQILGQGPKLLIQFQNNGVVDDSQLPKDRFSAERLKGVDSTLKIQPAKLEDSAVYLCASSLDTTVYGYTFGSGTRLTVV.

V usage is TRBV29-1 and J usage is TRBJ1-1. The CDR3 sequence is 13 residues long. Germline assignment: CDR1 SQVTM and CDR2 ANQGSEA. This CDR3 is CSAVEDPNTEAFF. The complete variable domain, with remaining parts taken from reference TRBV29-1 and TRBJ1-1, reads SAVISQKPSRDICQRGTSLTIQCQVDSQVTMMFWYRQQPGQSLTLIATANQGSEATYESGFVIDKFPISRPNLTFSTLTVSNMSPEDSSIYLCSAVEDPNTEAFFGQGTRLTVV.

CDR3 region: CSAGVLREPYYSYEQYF. The chain employs TRBV20-1 and TRBJ2-7; the TCRdb call, TRBD1, lacks DNA for checking. CDR3 length equals 17 residues. From germline, CDR1 is DFQATT and CDR2 SNEGSKA (reference sequence).

V usage is TRBV18 and J usage is TRBJ2-1; TCRdb names TRBD1, which stays unverified in the absence of DNA. The CDR3 contains 14 residues. CDR1 and CDR2 (germline): KGHSH, LQKENI. The CDR3 reads CASSPPPGRVEQFF. Full variable domain (outside the CDR3, taken from reference TRBV18 and TRBJ2-1): NAGVMQNPRHLVRRRGQEARLRCSPMKGHSHVYWYRQLPEEGLKFMVYLQKENIIDESGMPKERFSAEFPKEGPSILRIQQVVRGDSAAYFCASSPPPGRVEQFFGPGTRLTVL.

This sequence joins TRBV7-2 and TRBJ2-2; TCRdb outputs TRBD2, but without DNA this stays unchecked. Germline CDR1 SGHTA, CDR2 FQGNSA. CDR3 size: 15 residues. The CDR3 sequence is CASSRLASGTGELFF.